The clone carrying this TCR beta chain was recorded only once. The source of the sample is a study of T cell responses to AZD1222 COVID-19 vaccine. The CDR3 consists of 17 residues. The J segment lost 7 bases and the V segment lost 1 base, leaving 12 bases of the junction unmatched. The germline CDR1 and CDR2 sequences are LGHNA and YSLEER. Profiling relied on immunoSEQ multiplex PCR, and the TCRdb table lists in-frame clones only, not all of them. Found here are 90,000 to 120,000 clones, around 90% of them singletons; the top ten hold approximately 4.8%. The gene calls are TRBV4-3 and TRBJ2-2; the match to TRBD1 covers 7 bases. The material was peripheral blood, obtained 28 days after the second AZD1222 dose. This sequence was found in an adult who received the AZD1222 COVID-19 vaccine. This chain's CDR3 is CASSQVLDRALNGELFF. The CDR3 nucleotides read TGCGCCAGCAGCCAAGTTTTAGACAGGGCTTTGAACGGGGAGCTGTTTTTT.